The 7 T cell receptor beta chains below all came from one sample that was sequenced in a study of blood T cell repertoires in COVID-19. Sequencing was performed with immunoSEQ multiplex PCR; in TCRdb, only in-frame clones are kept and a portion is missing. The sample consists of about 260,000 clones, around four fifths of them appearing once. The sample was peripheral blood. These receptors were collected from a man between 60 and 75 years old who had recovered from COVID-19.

The CDR3 here is CASSLAVRQGARRENIQYF. The CDR3 nucleotides are TGTGCCAGCAGCTTAGCCGTCAGACAGGGGGCGCGTCGAGAAAACATTCAGTACTTC. This rearrangement joins TRBV7-2 to TRBJ2-4; TRBD1 matches 10 bases. J gave up 5 bases and V 0 bases, and 13 bases lay outside the gene matches. This CDR3 has 19 residues. CDR1 and CDR2 from the germline V gene are SGHTA and FQGNSA.

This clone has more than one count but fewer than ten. Here the CDR3 DNA reads TGTGCCAGCAGTGGGGGACAGGGCAATTTTAATTCACCCCTCCACTTT. This sequence encodes CASSGGQGNFNSPLHF. The V and J genes are TRBV6-1 and TRBJ1-6; TRBD1 matches at 9 bases. CDR3 length: 16 amino acids. V lost 4 bases and J lost 6; bases outside the gene matches: 7. The V gene's germline CDR1 is MNHNS and CDR2 SASEGT.

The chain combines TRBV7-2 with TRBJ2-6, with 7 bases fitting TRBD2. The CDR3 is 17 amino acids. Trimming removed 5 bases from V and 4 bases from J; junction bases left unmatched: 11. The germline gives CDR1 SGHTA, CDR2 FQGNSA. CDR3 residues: CASSLVAGAGGANVLTF. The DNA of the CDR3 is TGTGCCAGCAGCCTTGTCGCGGGAGCTGGAGGGGCCAACGTCCTGACTTTC. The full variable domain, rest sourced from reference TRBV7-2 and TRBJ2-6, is GAGVSQSPSNKVTEKGKDVELRCDPISGHTALYWYRQSLGQGLEFLIYFQGNSAPDKSGLPSDRFSAERTGGSVSTLTIQRTQQEDSAVYLCASSLVAGAGGANVLTFGAGSRLTVL.

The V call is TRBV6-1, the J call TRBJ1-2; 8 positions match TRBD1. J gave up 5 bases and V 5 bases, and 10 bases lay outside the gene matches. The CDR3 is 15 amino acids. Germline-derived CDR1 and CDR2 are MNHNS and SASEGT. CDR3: CASSSQTGGGYGYTF. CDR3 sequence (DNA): TGTGCCAGCAGTTCTCAAACAGGGGGTGGGTATGGCTACACCTTC.

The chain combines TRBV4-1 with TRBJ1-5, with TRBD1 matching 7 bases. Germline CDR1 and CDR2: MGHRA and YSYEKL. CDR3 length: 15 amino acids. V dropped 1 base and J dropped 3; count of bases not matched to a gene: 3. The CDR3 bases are TGCGCCAGCAGCCAAGGGGACAGCGACAATCAGCCCCAGCATTTT. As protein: CASSQGDSDNQPQHF.

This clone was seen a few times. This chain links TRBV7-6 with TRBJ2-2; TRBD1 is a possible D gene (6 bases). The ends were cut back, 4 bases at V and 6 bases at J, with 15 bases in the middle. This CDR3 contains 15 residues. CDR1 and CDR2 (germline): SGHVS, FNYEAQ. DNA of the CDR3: TGTGCCAGCAGCTACCGGACAGACCAAGCCGGGGAGCTGTTTTTT. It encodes CASSYRTDQAGELFF.

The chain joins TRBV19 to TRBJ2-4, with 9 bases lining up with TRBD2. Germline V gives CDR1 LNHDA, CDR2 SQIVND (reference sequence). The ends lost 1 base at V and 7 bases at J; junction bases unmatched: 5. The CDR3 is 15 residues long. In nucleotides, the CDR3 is TGTGCCAGTAGTATAGGCGGGGGGGCCCTGAACATTCAGTACTTC. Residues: CASSIGGGALNIQYF.